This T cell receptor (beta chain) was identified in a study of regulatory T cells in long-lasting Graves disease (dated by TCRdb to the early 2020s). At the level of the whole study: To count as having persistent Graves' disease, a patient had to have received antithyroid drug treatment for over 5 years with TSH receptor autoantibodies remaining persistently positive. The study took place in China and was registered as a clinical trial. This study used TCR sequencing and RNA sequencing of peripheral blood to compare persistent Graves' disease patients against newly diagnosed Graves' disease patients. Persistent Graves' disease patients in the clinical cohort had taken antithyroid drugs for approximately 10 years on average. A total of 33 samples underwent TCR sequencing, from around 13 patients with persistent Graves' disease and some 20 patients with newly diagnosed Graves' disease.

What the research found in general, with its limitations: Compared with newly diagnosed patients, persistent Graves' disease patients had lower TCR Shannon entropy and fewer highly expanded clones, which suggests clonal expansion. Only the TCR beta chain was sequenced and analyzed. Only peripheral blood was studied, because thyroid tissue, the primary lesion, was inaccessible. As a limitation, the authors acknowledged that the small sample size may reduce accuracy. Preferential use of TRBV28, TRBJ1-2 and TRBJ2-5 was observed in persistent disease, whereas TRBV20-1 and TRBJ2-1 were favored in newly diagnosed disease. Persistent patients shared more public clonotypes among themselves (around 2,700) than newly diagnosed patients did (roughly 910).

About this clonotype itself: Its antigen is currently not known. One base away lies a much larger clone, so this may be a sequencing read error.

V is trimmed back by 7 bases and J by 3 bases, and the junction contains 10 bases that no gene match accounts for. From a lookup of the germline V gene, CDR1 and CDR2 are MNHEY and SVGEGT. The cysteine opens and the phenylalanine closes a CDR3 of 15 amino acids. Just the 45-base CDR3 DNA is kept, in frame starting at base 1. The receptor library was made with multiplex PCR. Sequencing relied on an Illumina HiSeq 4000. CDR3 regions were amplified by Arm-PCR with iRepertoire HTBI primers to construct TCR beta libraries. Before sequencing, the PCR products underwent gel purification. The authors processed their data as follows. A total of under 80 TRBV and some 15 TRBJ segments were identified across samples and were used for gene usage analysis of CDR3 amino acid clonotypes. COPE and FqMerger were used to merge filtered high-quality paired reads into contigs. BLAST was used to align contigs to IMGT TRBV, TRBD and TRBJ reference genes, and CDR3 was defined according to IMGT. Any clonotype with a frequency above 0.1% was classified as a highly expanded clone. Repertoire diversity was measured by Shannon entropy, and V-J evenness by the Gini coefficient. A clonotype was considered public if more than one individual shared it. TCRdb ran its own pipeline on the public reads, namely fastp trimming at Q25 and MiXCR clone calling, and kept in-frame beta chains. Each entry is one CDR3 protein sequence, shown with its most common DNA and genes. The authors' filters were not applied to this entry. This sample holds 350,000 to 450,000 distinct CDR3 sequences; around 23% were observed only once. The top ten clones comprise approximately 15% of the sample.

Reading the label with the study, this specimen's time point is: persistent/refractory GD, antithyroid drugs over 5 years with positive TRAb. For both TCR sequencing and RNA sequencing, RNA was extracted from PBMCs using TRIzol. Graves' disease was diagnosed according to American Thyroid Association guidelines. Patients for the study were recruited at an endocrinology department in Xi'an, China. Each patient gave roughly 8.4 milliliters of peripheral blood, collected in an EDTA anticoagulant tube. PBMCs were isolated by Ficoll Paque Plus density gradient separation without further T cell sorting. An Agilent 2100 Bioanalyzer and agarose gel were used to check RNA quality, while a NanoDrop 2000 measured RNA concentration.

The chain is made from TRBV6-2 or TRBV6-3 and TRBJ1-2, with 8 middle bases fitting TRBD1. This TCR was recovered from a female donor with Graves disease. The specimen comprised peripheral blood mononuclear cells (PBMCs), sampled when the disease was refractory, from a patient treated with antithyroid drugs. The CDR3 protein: CASTHGQGSDYGYTF. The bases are TGTGCCAGCACCCATGGACAGGGCTCCGACTATGGCTACACCTTC.